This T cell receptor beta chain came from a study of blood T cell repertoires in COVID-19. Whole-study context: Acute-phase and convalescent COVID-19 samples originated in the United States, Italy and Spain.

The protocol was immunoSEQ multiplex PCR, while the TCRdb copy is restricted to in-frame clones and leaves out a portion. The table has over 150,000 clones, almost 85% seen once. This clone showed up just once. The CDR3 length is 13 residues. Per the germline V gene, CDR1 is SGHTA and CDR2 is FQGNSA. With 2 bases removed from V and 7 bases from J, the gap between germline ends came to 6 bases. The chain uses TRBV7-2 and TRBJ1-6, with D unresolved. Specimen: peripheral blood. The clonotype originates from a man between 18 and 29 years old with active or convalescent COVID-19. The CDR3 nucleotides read TGTGCCAGCAGCTTAAGAGGGAATTCACCCCTCCACTTT. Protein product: CASSLRGNSPLHF.